This T cell receptor (beta chain) was identified in a study of blood T cell repertoires in COVID-19. Turning to the study itself: The analysed material was cDNA or gDNA that came from T cells, B-cell-depleted T cells, or PBMCs.

Germline CDR1 and CDR2: LGHDT and YNNKEL (reference sequence). V was trimmed by 4 bases and J by 5 bases, leaving 8 bases between them. The CDR3 contains 13 residues. TCRdb's table, derived via immunoSEQ multiplex PCR, lists solely in-frame clones and lacks some. The sample carries approximately 120,000 clones, about 80% recorded once. The genes are TRBV3-1 (or the pseudogene TRBV3-2) and TRBJ2-2; weak D call: TRBD2 (6 bases). The clonotype was recovered from a woman between 45 and 60 years old with acute or convalescent COVID-19. Source material: peripheral blood. CDR3: CASSPGGTGELFF. DNA for the CDR3: TGTGCCAGCAGCCCCGGAGGGACCGGGGAGCTGTTTTTT.